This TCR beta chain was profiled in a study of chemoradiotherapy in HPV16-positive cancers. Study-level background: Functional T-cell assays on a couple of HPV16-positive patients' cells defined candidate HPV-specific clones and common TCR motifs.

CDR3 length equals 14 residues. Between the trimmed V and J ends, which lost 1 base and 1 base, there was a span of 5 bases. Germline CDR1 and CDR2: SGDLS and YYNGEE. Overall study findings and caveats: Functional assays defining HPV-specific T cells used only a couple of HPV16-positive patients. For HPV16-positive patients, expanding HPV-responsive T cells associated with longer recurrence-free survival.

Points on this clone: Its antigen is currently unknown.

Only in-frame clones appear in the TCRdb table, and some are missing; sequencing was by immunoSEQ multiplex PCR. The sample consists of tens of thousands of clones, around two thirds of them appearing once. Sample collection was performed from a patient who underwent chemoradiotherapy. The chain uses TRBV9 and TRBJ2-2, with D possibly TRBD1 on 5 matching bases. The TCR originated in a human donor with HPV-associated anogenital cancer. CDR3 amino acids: CASSVTGNTGELFF. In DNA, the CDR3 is TGTGCCAGCAGCGTAACAGGGAACACCGGGGAGCTGTTTTTT.